Listed here are 29 T cell receptor beta chains from one sample, sequenced in a study of cytomegalovirus exposure and HLA in healthy donors. PCR employed 60 Vbeta and 13 Jbeta primers. Clones were read by immunoSEQ multiplex PCR, and TCRdb kept only the in-frame ones, dropping some. This table has 140,000 or so clones, under 70% appearing once. The sequencing sample was made of PBMCs. The receptors were gathered from a woman aged 60-75 years in good health and CMV-seronegative.

This clone was found once. This chain links TRBV5-1 with TRBJ2-2, with D tentatively TRBD2 (6 bases). The CDR3 has 15 amino acids. CDR1 and CDR2 (germline): SGHRS, YFSETQ. The V end lost 2 bases, the J end lost 6 bases, and 14 bases lay between the germline ends. CDR3 DNA: TGCGCCAGCAGCTTTCGGGACTGGGCCGCCGGGGAGCTGTTTTTT. Protein: CASSFRDWAAGELFF.

The rearrangement links TRBV28 to TRBJ2-3; TRBD1 agrees at 9 bases. The CDR3 extends over 16 amino acids. The V segment lost 6 bases and the J segment 3 bases; nucleotides outside the gene matches: 10. Germline V gene data show CDR1 as MDHEN and CDR2 as SYDVKM. CDR3 bases: TGTGCCAGCAGCGGCTCCGGGACAGGGAGAACAGATACGCAGTATTTT. It encodes CASSGSGTGRTDTQYF.

This chain links TRBV27 with TRBJ2-1; TRBD2 aligns across 7 bases. The V gene's germline CDR1 is MNHEY and CDR2 SMNVEV (reference sequence). Trimming removed 4 bases from V and 2 bases from J; junction bases left unmatched: 8. This CDR3 is built from 16 residues. The CDR3 loop is CASSSRLAGAYNEQFF. The CDR3 DNA sequence: TGTGCCAGCAGTTCCCGACTAGCCGGGGCCTACAATGAGCAGTTCTTC.

The chain couples TRBV4-2 to TRBJ2-7, with 8 nucleotides matching TRBD2. Germline V lookup: CDR1 LGHNA, CDR2 YNFKEQ. V shed 1 base, J shed 4 bases, and the junction held 12 bases outside the gene matches. This CDR3 has 17 amino acids. The CDR3 sequence: CASSQVQGLGFGYEQYF. CDR3 DNA sequence: TGTGCCAGCAGCCAAGTCCAGGGACTAGGGTTCGGATACGAGCAGTACTTC.

This clone was observed a few times. The chain combines TRBV11-2 with TRBJ2-1; a weak D match, TRBD2 (6 bases). This CDR3 region has 14 residues. The V gene's germline CDR1 is SGHAT and CDR2 FQNNGV. With 5 bases removed from V and 9 bases from J, the gap between germline ends came to 17 bases. Here the CDR3 reads CASSIRLVGTEQFF. The DNA of the CDR3 is TGTGCCAGCAGCATAAGACTAGTCGGAACTGAGCAGTTCTTC.

This sequence joins TRBV5-4 and TRBJ1-2; TRBD1 matches 8 bases. J lost 4 bases, V lost 5 bases, and 7 bases had no gene match. There are 14 residues in the CDR3. Germline values: CDR1 SGHNT, CDR2 YYREEE (reference sequence). DNA for the CDR3: TGTGCCAGCAGAAACTCGGGACAGGTCTATGGCTACACCTTC. Protein product: CASRNSGQVYGYTF.

The sample holds a few counts of this clone. The rearrangement links TRBV28 to TRBJ1-1; a possible D gene is TRBD1 (5 bases). Trimming took 10 bases from V and 3 from J, leaving 9 bases between them. This CDR3 region has 11 residues. Germline V gene sequence: CDR1 MDHEN, CDR2 SYDVKM. CDR3 residues: CATTGHTEAFF. CDR3 DNA: TGTGCCACCACAGGACACACTGAAGCTTTCTTT.

The J gene is TRBJ2-1, the V gene TRBV19; 10 bases are a match to TRBD2. Germline-derived CDR1 and CDR2 are LNHDA and SQIVND (reference sequence). The CDR3 runs to 15 residues. Germline trimming cut 7 bases from V and 6 bases from J; bases unmatched to any gene: 9. In DNA form, the CDR3 reads TGTGCCAGTACTACGGCTAGCGGGAGTCGCAATGAGCAGTTCTTC. Translated: CASTTASGSRNEQFF. Supplemented by reference TRBV19 and TRBJ2-1, the full variable domain reads DGGITQSPKYLFRKEGQNVTLSCEQNLNHDAMYWYRQDPGQGLRLIYYSQIVNDFQKGDIAEGYSVSREKKESFPLTVTSAQKNPTAFYLCASTTASGSRNEQFFGPGTRLTVL.

The chain links TRBV5-4 to TRBJ2-2, with TRBD1 identical over 7 bases. Losses at the gene ends were 5 bases for V and 6 bases for J; bases not matched to a gene: 4. The CDR3 is 13 residues long. CDR1 is SGHNT and CDR2 is YYREEE in the germline V gene (reference sequence). The CDR3 is CASSSQGAGELFF. The CDR3 DNA follows: TGTGCCAGCAGTTCTCAGGGGGCCGGGGAGCTGTTTTTT.

The chain's CDR3 is CASSPKARVETQYF. CDR3 DNA: TGTGCCAGCAGCCCAAAAGCGAGGGTTGAGACCCAGTACTTC. The chain is built from TRBV5-4 and TRBJ2-5; D may be TRBD2 (5 bases). From germline, CDR1 is SGHNT and CDR2 YYREEE (reference sequence). The V and J ends lost 4 bases and 5 bases respectively, with 15 bases between them. CDR3 size: 14 residues.

This sequence joins TRBV6-6 and TRBJ2-1, with TRBD1 matching over 12 bases. The trim removed 2 bases at V and 12 bases at J, leaving 5 bases unmatched. Germline assignment: CDR1 MNHNY and CDR2 SVGAGI (reference sequence). The CDR3 has 14 residues. The CDR3 loop is CASSYGTGGAGQFF. The DNA for the CDR3 is TGTGCCAGCAGTTACGGGACAGGGGGCGCGGGGCAGTTCTTC.

The rearrangement joins TRBV5-1 to TRBJ2-2; 10 bases align to TRBD2. The CDR3 runs to 16 residues. V lost 0 bases to trimming and J lost 2 bases; unmatched junction nucleotides: 1. Germline-derived CDR1 and CDR2 are SGHRS and YFSETQ. CDR3 amino acids: CASSLGTSGNTGELFF. The CDR3 DNA reads TGCGCCAGCAGCTTGGGGACTAGCGGTAACACCGGGGAGCTGTTTTTT.

This clone was detected a few times. Because the CDR3's place on the DNA is in doubt, the DNA is left out and the CDR3 is given as listed by TCRdb. The rearrangement joins TRBV1 to TRBJ2-7; the D segment call TRBD2 is taken from the table without a DNA check. TRBV1 is deemed a pseudogene. Termini included, the CDR3 measures 20 amino acids. The CDR3 loop reads CTSSHYVCDISGSRDYEQYF.

V and J are TRBV7-2 and TRBJ2-2; D gene ambiguous. The V and J ends lost 2 bases and 4 bases respectively, with 11 bases between them. The CDR3 runs 15 residues. Germline V gene data show CDR1 as SGHTA and CDR2 as FQGNSA. For the CDR3, the DNA is TGTGCCAGCAGCTTAAGGCGACTCAGCACCGGGGAGCTGTTTTTT. Translation: CASSLRRLSTGELFF.

The rearrangement links TRBV7-2 to TRBJ2-7; 11 bases map to TRBD2. The CDR3 is 15 amino acids. The junction had 5 bases not matched to a gene; V was cut back by 5 bases and J by 2 bases. Germline V gene lookup returns CDR1 SGHTA and CDR2 FQGNSA. The CDR3 reads CASSRLAGGPYEQYF. In DNA form, the CDR3 reads TGTGCCAGCAGCCGCCTAGCGGGGGGACCCTACGAGCAGTACTTC.

The chain carries TRBV10-3 and TRBJ2-7; TRBD1 matches at 12 bases. The CDR3 runs 14 residues. Trimming at V came to 10 bases and at J to 1 base, leaving 5 bases not matched to a gene. In germline, CDR1 is ENHRY, CDR2 SYGVKD. The CDR3 reads CATGTGGASYEQYF. CDR3 in DNA: TGTGCCACCGGGACAGGGGGCGCTTCCTACGAGCAGTACTTC.

This clone was counted a single time. This chain uses TRBV9 with TRBJ2-5; 11 positions match TRBD2. The length of the CDR3 is 18 residues. Germline V gives CDR1 SGDLS, CDR2 YYNGEE. V was clipped by 0 bases and J by 1 base; unmatched bases: 8. The DNA for the CDR3 is TGTGCCAGCAGCGTAGCAGGAGGACTAGCGGGTCCCCAAGAGACCCAGTACTTC. This codes for CASSVAGGLAGPQETQYF.

The CDR3 DNA sequence: TGTGCCAGCATTAACAGGTCCAAGACCAATGAAAAACTGTTTTTT. This translates into CASINRSKTNEKLFF. V and J are TRBV7-3 and TRBJ1-4, with a possible D match to TRBD1 (5 bases). The CDR3 covers 15 residues. Germline assignment: CDR1 SGHTA and CDR2 FQGTGA. The V end was cut by 7 bases, the J end by 5 bases, with 17 bases between.

The CDR3 region is CASSVPTSGRYEQYF. For the CDR3, the DNA is TGTGCCAGCTCCGTGCCGACTAGCGGGAGGTACGAGCAGTACTTC. The rearrangement uses TRBV28 and TRBJ2-7; 13 bases are shared with TRBD2. The CDR3 is 15 residues long. Germline CDR1 reads MDHEN; CDR2 reads SYDVKM. The V and J ends lost 8 bases and 4 bases, in that order; junction bases with no gene match: 8. Drawing the rest from reference TRBV28 and TRBJ2-7, the complete variable domain is DVKVTQSSRYLVKRTGEKVFLECVQDMDHENMFWYRQDPGLGLRLIYFSYDVKMKEKGDIPEGYSVSREKKERFSLILESASTNQTSMYLCASSVPTSGRYEQYFGPGTRLTVT.

This chain connects TRBV5-6 to TRBJ2-3; possible D gene TRBD1, 7 bases. This CDR3 comprises 14 residues. The germline V gene has CDR1 SGHDT and CDR2 YYEEEE. V was cut by 0 bases and J by 5 bases, with 10 bases left in between. CDR3 residues: CASSLGQGGDTQYF. As DNA, the CDR3 is TGTGCCAGCAGCTTGGGCCAGGGGGGAGATACGCAGTATTTT.

This clone was observed a handful of times. V is TRBV6-5 and J is TRBJ1-5, with D uncertain. The CDR3 is made up of 15 amino acids. Per germline, CDR1 MNHEY and CDR2 SVGAGI. V lost 0 bases and J lost 5, with 11 bases in between. CDR3 loop: CASSYSIASDQPQHF. CDR3 coding DNA: TGTGCCAGCAGTTACTCGATTGCCTCAGATCAGCCCCAGCATTTT.

The chain combines TRBV7-3 with TRBJ2-1; D is possibly TRBD2 (6 bases). This CDR3 comprises 17 residues. Germline V CDR1 and CDR2: SGHTA, FQGTGA. The V and J ends lost 0 bases and 6 bases respectively, with 18 bases between them. In nucleotides, the CDR3 is TGTGCCAGCAGCTTAACTCAGCTTCGGACTAAGGGCAATGAGCAGTTCTTC. Translating gives CASSLTQLRTKGNEQFF.

J is TRBJ2-3 and V is TRBV9; 9 nucleotides agree with TRBD2. J lost 7 bases, V lost 2 bases, and 8 bases had no gene match. The CDR3 length is 15 residues. Germline V CDR1 and CDR2: SGDLS, YYNGEE. DNA of the CDR3: TGTGCCAGCAGCGTTGAGGCGGGAGGGATAAATACGCAGTATTTT. It encodes CASSVEAGGINTQYF.

V usage is TRBV7-2 and J usage is TRBJ2-7, with 8 bases lining up with TRBD2. The CDR3 length is 15 residues. Germline values: CDR1 SGHTA, CDR2 FQGNSA. Unmatched junction bases numbered 12, after V lost 6 bases and J lost 5 bases. The CDR3 coding sequence is TGTGCCAGCAGTCGTTTACGGGGGGGGCCGGACGAGCAGTACTTC. Its protein product is CASSRLRGGPDEQYF.

The chain uses TRBV6-5 and TRBJ2-7; 7 nucleotides line up with TRBD2. CDR1 is MNHEY and CDR2 is SVGAGI in the germline V gene. There are 15 residues in the CDR3. V was clipped by 6 bases and J by 2 bases; unmatched bases: 10. The CDR3 bases are TGTGCCAGCAGCCCCGGACGGGGGGATACCTACGAGCAGTACTTC. It encodes CASSPGRGDTYEQYF.

This clone was found once. This sequence joins TRBV29-1 and TRBJ2-2; 9 bases match TRBD1. Germline loops: CDR1 SQVTM, CDR2 ANQGSEA. J gave up 7 bases and V 6 bases, and 12 bases lay outside the gene matches. There are 15 residues in the CDR3. Written as DNA, the CDR3 is TGCAGCGTGGAACAGGGGGCGGCGGGACACGGGGAGCTGTTTTTT. Its translation: CSVEQGAAGHGELFF.

V is TRBV5-1 and J is TRBJ2-2, with 12 nucleotides matching TRBD2. The J segment lost 4 bases and the V segment lost 4 bases, leaving 5 bases of the junction unmatched. This CDR3 spans 16 amino acids. The germline gives CDR1 SGHRS, CDR2 YFSETQ. CDR3 in amino acids: CASSRLAGDSTGELFF. CDR3 DNA sequence: TGCGCCAGCAGCCGACTAGCGGGGGATAGCACCGGGGAGCTGTTTTTT.

The table lists this clone with a few counts. The rearrangement joins TRBV14 to TRBJ2-3, with D possibly being TRBD1 (5 bases). Looked up from germline, CDR1 is SGHDN and CDR2 is FVKESK. This CDR3 region has 16 residues. The V end lost 2 bases, the J end lost 1 base, and 13 bases lay between the germline ends. CDR3 DNA sequence: TGTGCCAGCAGCCAAAGTGCAGGGTATGGCACAGATACGCAGTATTTT. Translation: CASSQSAGYGTDTQYF. Based on the CDR3 plus reference TRBV14 and TRBJ2-3, the full variable domain is EAGVTQFPSHSVIEKGQTVTLRCDPISGHDNLYWYRRVMGKEIKFLLHFVKESKQDESGMPNNRFLAERTGGTYSTLKVQPAELEDSGVYFCASSQSAGYGTDTQYFGPGTRLTVL.

The J gene is TRBJ1-6, the V gene TRBV2; D is unresolved. The CDR3 totals 14 residues. V was cut by 4 bases and J by 6 bases, with 10 bases left in between. CDR1 is SNHLY and CDR2 is FYNNEI in the germline V gene. In nucleotides, the CDR3 is TGTGCCAGCAGTGCCTTAGCGAGTAATTCACCCCTCCACTTT. It translates to CASSALASNSPLHF.